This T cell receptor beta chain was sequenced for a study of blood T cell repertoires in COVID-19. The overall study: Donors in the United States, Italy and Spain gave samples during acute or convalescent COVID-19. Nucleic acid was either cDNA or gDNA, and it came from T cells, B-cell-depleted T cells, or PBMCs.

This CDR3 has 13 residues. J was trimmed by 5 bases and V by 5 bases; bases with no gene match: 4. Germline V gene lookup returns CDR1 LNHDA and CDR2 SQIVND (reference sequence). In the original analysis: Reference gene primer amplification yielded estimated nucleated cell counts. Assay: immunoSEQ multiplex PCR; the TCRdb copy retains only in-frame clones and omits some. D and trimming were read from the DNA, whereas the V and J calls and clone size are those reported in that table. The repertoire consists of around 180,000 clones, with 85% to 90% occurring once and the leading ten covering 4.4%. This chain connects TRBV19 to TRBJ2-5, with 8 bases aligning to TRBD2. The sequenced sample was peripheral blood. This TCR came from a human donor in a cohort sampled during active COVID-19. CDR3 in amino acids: CASSFSGAETQYF. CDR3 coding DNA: TGTGCCAGTAGTTTTAGCGGGGCGGAGACCCAGTACTTC. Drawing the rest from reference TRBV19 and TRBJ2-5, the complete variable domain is DGGITQSPKYLFRKEGQNVTLSCEQNLNHDAMYWYRQDPGQGLRLIYYSQIVNDFQKGDIAEGYSVSREKKESFPLTVTSAQKNPTAFYLCASSFSGAETQYFGPGTRLLVL.